Below, 3 T cell receptor beta chains from the same sample are listed, as sequenced in a study of T cell responses to AZD1222 COVID-19 vaccine. TCRdb keeps only in-frame clones here, not all; method: immunoSEQ multiplex PCR. The sample yields some 150,000 clones, approximately 91% seen once. Sequences were derived from peripheral blood, sampled on day 0 of AZD1222 vaccination. The receptors stem from an adult in good health.

This clone was detected a few times. The rearrangement joins TRBV24-1 to TRBJ2-1, with 14 bases identical to TRBD2. Germline loops: CDR1 KGHDR, CDR2 SFDVKD. The CDR3 contains 18 residues. With V trimmed by 5 bases and J by 4 bases, 9 bases remained unmatched. The CDR3 nucleotides are TGTGCCACCAGTGGGGGGACTAGCGGGAGTTTAAGGTACAATGAGCAGTTCTTC. Residues: CATSGGTSGSLRYNEQFF.

The chain couples TRBV7-9 to TRBJ2-7, with unresolved D. This CDR3 is built from 17 residues. Per the germline V gene, CDR1 is SEHNR and CDR2 is FQNEAQ (reference sequence). V lost 1 base and J 3 bases, leaving 19 bases between the germline ends. The DNA for the CDR3 is TGTGCCAGCAGCTTAGAGAGTTCCCGCCAGGTGGGCTACGAGCAGTACTTC. This sequence encodes CASSLESSRQVGYEQYF. Full variable domain (outside the CDR3, taken from reference TRBV7-9 and TRBJ2-7): DTGVSQNPRHKITKRGQNVTFRCDPISEHNRLYWYRQTLGQGPEFLTYFQNEAQLEKSRLLSDRFSAERPKGSFSTLEIQRTEQGDSAMYLCASSLESSRQVGYEQYFGPGTRLTVT.

This chain joins TRBV9 and TRBJ2-1, with 8 bases matching TRBD2. Germline loops: CDR1 SGDLS, CDR2 YYNGEE. The CDR3 totals 20 residues. V was pared by 4 bases and J by 3 bases, with 21 bases of the junction left unmatched. The CDR3 protein is CASSFSTSAGSPKSYNEQFF. The CDR3 DNA follows: TGTGCCAGCAGCTTCTCGACTAGCGCTGGAAGCCCGAAAAGCTACAATGAGCAGTTCTTC.